Sequencing of this T cell receptor (beta chain) was carried out in a study of T-cell reconstitution after alpha-beta-depleted transplantation in children (dated by TCRdb to the mid-2010s). Notes on the research overall: T-cell immune reconstitution after TCRalphabeta/CD19-depleted allogeneic hematopoietic cell transplantation in children was quantitatively tracked in the study by means of TCR repertoire profiling.

V trim: 4 bases; J trim: 4 bases; unmatched bases: 6. There are 16 amino acids in the CDR3, from cysteine to phenylalanine inclusive. Only the CDR3 part of the read is kept: 48 bases, read in frame from the first base. CDR1 and CDR2 were assigned from the germline V gene as SGHRS and YFSETQ. This clonotype has ten or more counts. Its antigen remains unidentified. Base qualities were left out, and no much larger clone turns up one base away. Libraries came from PCR. The sample was run on an Illumina HiSeq 2500. Molecular barcoding was employed in the preparation of TCR libraries, with unique molecular identifiers being used to normalize TCRbeta repertoire quantification. TCRdb reprocessing: public reads trimmed at Q25 with fastp, clones called with MiXCR, in-frame beta chains kept. Records with the same CDR3 protein are collapsed into one entry carrying the most frequent genes and DNA. Recorded for this sample are roughly 200,000 distinct CDR3 sequences; about 15% of them occurred a single time. The ten largest account for about 13% of the sample.

The source is a human donor who donated a stem cell graft to a child with acute lymphoblastic leukemia. The sequence is built from TRBV5-1 and TRBJ2-3; 13 bases in the middle match TRBD2. The sequences come from PBMCs from the stem cell graft donor, collected from the stem cell graft. The DNA sequence reads TGCGCCAGCAGCACTGGGACTAGCGGGACGGCAGATACGCAGTATTTT. Its amino acids are CASSTGTSGTADTQYF.